The 31 T cell receptor beta chains below all came from one sample that was sequenced in a study of blood T cell repertoires in COVID-19. Data came from immunoSEQ multiplex PCR; TCRdb stores just in-frame clones and leaves some out. In the table there are 60,000 to 70,000 clones, less than 85% of which are singletons. Sequencing input: peripheral blood. Receptors originate from a man aged 55 to 70 with acute or convalescent COVID-19.

This clone was recorded a few times. The J gene is TRBJ2-5, the V gene TRBV7-6; D uncertain. Germline V CDR1 and CDR2: SGHVS, FNYEAQ. The CDR3 totals 14 residues. V lost 4 bases, J lost 1 base, and 10 bases lay in between. The CDR3 sequence is CASSSVGIQETQYF. The CDR3 DNA follows: TGTGCCAGCAGCTCTGTGGGCATCCAAGAGACCCAGTACTTC.

V gene TRBV5-6 combines with J gene TRBJ2-7, with D perhaps matching TRBD1 (5 bases). V dropped 1 base and J dropped 3 bases, with 5 bases sitting between them. CDR1 is SGHDT, CDR2 YYEEEE, per germline. The CDR3 runs to 12 residues. The CDR3 is CASSLTGYEQYF. The CDR3 DNA sequence: TGTGCCAGCAGCTTGACAGGCTACGAGCAGTACTTC.

This clone was found a few times. This chain connects TRBV2 to TRBJ1-6; no clear D gene. The CDR3 is made up of 11 amino acids. The germline V gene has CDR1 SNHLY and CDR2 FYNNEI. The V and J ends lost 5 bases and 8 bases respectively, with 4 bases between them. In DNA form, the CDR3 reads TGTGCCAGCAGTCTCGATTCACCCCTCCACTTT. Amino acids: CASSLDSPLHF.

The rearrangement joins TRBV5-6 to TRBJ1-2; a possible D gene is TRBD1 (5 bases). Per germline, CDR1 SGHDT and CDR2 YYEEEE. Trimming took off 2 bases at V and 1 base at J, with 9 bases between the two ends. The CDR3 loop spans 14 amino acids. The CDR3 region is CASSFGQINYGYTF. The DNA of the CDR3 is TGTGCCAGCAGCTTTGGACAAATTAACTATGGCTACACCTTC. The full variable domain, its missing parts supplied by reference TRBV5-6 and TRBJ1-2, is DAGVTQSPTHLIKTRGQQVTLRCSPKSGHDTVSWYQQALGQGPQFIFQYYEEEERQRGNFPDRFSGHQFPNYSSELNVNALLLGDSALYLCASSFGQINYGYTFGSGTRLTVV.

V is TRBV5-1 and J is TRBJ1-1; possible D gene TRBD1, 6 bases. CDR1 and CDR2 from the germline V gene are SGHRS and YFSETQ. V was shortened by 6 bases and J by 1 base, with 10 bases between the two germline ends. The length of the CDR3 is 13 residues. In DNA form, the CDR3 reads TGCGCCAGCAAAACAGGGCCGAACACTGAAGCTTTCTTT. As protein: CASKTGPNTEAFF.

The rearrangement uses TRBV20-1 and TRBJ2-3; maybe TRBD2 (5 bases). V lost 4 bases and J lost 8, with 10 bases in between. The germline V gene has CDR1 DFQATT and CDR2 SNEGSKA (reference sequence). The CDR3 has 11 residues. The CDR3 region is CSATLASTQYF. CDR3 DNA: TGCAGTGCTACCCTAGCCAGTACGCAGTATTTT.

The chain carries TRBV5-4 and TRBJ1-1; TRBD1 might be the D (5 bases). Germline V gene lookup returns CDR1 SGHNT and CDR2 YYREEE (reference sequence). V lost 6 bases to trimming and J lost 1 base, with 10 bases between them. The CDR3 sequence is 13 residues long. The CDR3 region has the DNA TGTGCCAGCACAGACACAGGGAACACTGAAGCTTTCTTT. Encoded protein: CASTDTGNTEAFF.

The chain couples TRBV6-6 to TRBJ2-7, with TRBD2 identical over 8 bases. With V trimmed by 8 bases and J by 0 bases, 9 bases remained unmatched. The CDR3 is 15 amino acids. Germline loops: CDR1 MNHNY, CDR2 SVGAGI (reference sequence). The CDR3 DNA reads TGTGCCAGCCGCAATAGCGGGGCCAGCTCCTACGAGCAGTACGTC. It encodes CASRNSGASSYEQYV.

This clone has only a few counts. The CDR3: CASSPLNTMRDRSPNYGYTF. DNA for the CDR3: TGTGCCAGCAGTCCATTAAACACAATGCGGGACAGAAGTCCTAACTATGGCTACACCTTC. This chain links TRBV27 with TRBJ1-2; 7 positions agree with TRBD1. Germline loops: CDR1 MNHEY, CDR2 SMNVEV (reference sequence). There are 20 residues in the CDR3. Trimming at V came to 5 bases and at J to 0 bases, leaving 21 bases not matched to a gene.

The chain recombines TRBV3-1 (or the pseudogene TRBV3-2) with TRBJ2-1; D is perhaps TRBD1 (7 bases). This CDR3 is 11 amino acids long. From germline, CDR1 is LGHDT and CDR2 YNNKEL (reference sequence). The V and J ends lost 1 base and 14 bases respectively, with 9 bases between them. The CDR3 sequence: CASSQGGTEFF. The CDR3 DNA reads TGTGCCAGCAGCCAAGGCGGGACAGAGTTCTTC.

This clone has a single count. V and J are TRBV9 and TRBJ1-2; 7 nucleotides agree with TRBD1. CDR3 length equals 13 residues. Losses at the gene ends were 2 bases for V and 7 bases for J; bases not matched to a gene: 5. Germline V gives CDR1 SGDLS, CDR2 YYNGEE. Here the CDR3 DNA reads TGTGCCAGCAGCGTTACAGGGGCCTTTGGCTACACCTTC. Translating gives CASSVTGAFGYTF. The full variable domain, rest sourced from reference TRBV9 and TRBJ1-2, is DSGVTQTPKHLITATGQRVTLRCSPRSGDLSVYWYQQSLDQGLQFLIQYYNGEERAKGNILERFSAQQFPDLHSELNLSSLELGDSALYFCASSVTGAFGYTFGSGTRLTVV.

The CDR3 nucleotides read TGTGCCAGCAGCCAAAGTTCAGGGTGGGAGACCCAGTACTTC. Its translation is CASSQSSGWETQYF. J is TRBJ2-5 and V is TRBV3-1 (or the pseudogene TRBV3-2); D is perhaps TRBD1 (5 bases). The length of the CDR3 is 14 residues. Between the trimmed V and J ends, which lost 2 bases and 5 bases, there was a span of 12 bases. Germline-derived CDR1 and CDR2 are LGHDT and YNNKEL (reference sequence).

The gene calls are TRBV7-8 and TRBJ2-7; a weak D match, TRBD1 (5 bases). Germline V gene data show CDR1 as SGHVS and CDR2 as FQNEAQ. The CDR3 contains 15 residues. V was pared by 1 base and J by 3 bases, with 13 bases between. CDR3 nucleotide sequence: TGTGCCAGCAGCTTAGAAAGGGGTCCGATCTACGAGCAGTACGTC. The encoded protein is CASSLERGPIYEQYV.

The CDR3 region is CASSVEDSPGLGSEQFF. The DNA for the CDR3 is TGTGCCAGCAGCGTAGAAGATTCGCCGGGACTAGGTAGTGAGCAGTTCTTC. The V gene is TRBV9, the J gene TRBJ2-1; 8 bases fit TRBD2. The CDR3 is made up of 17 amino acids. J lost 9 bases, V lost 0 bases, and 14 bases had no gene match. Germline CDR1 SGDLS, CDR2 YYNGEE.

V is TRBV7-2 and J is TRBJ1-4; D not resolved. This CDR3 contains 18 residues. Looked up from germline, CDR1 is SGHTA and CDR2 is FQGNSA. The V gene lost 3 bases and the J gene lost 0 bases, with 17 bases spanning the gap. The CDR3 DNA reads as TGTGCCAGCAGCTTGGAGGGATGGTTATGGTCAACTAATGAAAAACTGTTTTTT. Translated: CASSLEGWLWSTNEKLFF.

The V gene is TRBV4-1, the J gene TRBJ2-1; TRBD2 aligns across 11 bases. From germline, CDR1 is MGHRA and CDR2 YSYEKL. This CDR3 region has 14 residues. The V and J ends lost 6 bases and 6 bases, in that order; junction bases with no gene match: 4. The chain's CDR3 is CASRLAGAVNEQFF. CDR3 in DNA: TGCGCCAGCAGACTAGCGGGGGCTGTCAATGAGCAGTTCTTC.

The chain combines TRBV5-1 with TRBJ1-5; the D is unclear. V lost 0 bases to trimming and J lost 5 bases, with 9 bases between them. Per germline, CDR1 SGHRS and CDR2 YFSETQ. The CDR3 consists of 14 residues. The CDR3 DNA reads as TGCGCCAGCAGCTTGGCCTCCGGGGATCAGCCCCAGCATTTT. Its protein product is CASSLASGDQPQHF.

This chain links TRBV2 with TRBJ2-7; D is perhaps TRBD1 (5 bases). The CDR3 runs to 15 residues. With 8 bases removed from V and 4 bases from J, the gap between germline ends came to 21 bases. Germline loops: CDR1 SNHLY, CDR2 FYNNEI. DNA of the CDR3: TGTGCCAGCGGAGTTGGTTCCGGACAAACTTACGAGCAGTACGTC. It codes for CASGVGSGQTYEQYV.

The chain recombines TRBV7-2 with TRBJ1-5, with 8 bases aligning to TRBD1. Germline V gene lookup returns CDR1 SGHTA and CDR2 FQGNSA. CDR3 size: 17 residues. The V and J ends lost 5 bases and 4 bases, in that order; junction bases with no gene match: 13. CDR3 region: CASSPISTGGRNQPQHF. CDR3 bases: TGTGCCAGCAGCCCGATTTCTACAGGGGGGAGAAATCAGCCCCAGCATTTT.

This clone is a singleton in its sample. The chain has TRBV4-1 and TRBJ1-4; D is undetermined. Per germline, CDR1 MGHRA and CDR2 YSYEKL. V lost 3 bases, J lost 3 bases, and 11 bases lay in between. The CDR3 extends over 15 amino acids. CDR3 region: CASSHPSRANEKLFF. CDR3 DNA: TGCGCCAGCAGCCACCCAAGTCGGGCTAATGAAAAACTGTTTTTT.

This clone is medium-sized (0.01 to 0.1%) within its sample. The chain uses TRBV19 and TRBJ2-7; 9 nucleotides line up with TRBD1. The germline V gene encodes CDR1 LNHDA and CDR2 SQIVND (reference sequence). V was pared by 6 bases and J by 6 bases, with 9 bases of the junction left unmatched. CDR3 length: 14 residues. Here the CDR3 reads CASRRGQGYGEQYF. DNA of the CDR3: TGTGCCAGTAGGAGGGGACAGGGATACGGCGAGCAGTACTTC.

V and J are TRBV18 and TRBJ2-3, with a possible D match to TRBD2 (6 bases). The CDR3 length is 17 residues. The ends were cut back, 2 bases at V and 1 base at J, with 16 bases in the middle. From germline, CDR1 is KGHSH and CDR2 LQKENI. CDR3 bases: TGTGCCAGCTCACCAAACCCGGGGGAAGTCGGCACAGATACGCAGTATTTT. Amino acids: CASSPNPGEVGTDTQYF.

The V and J genes are TRBV6-2 or TRBV6-3 and TRBJ2-7; 8 bases are a match to TRBD2. Germline V gene data show CDR1 as MNHEY and CDR2 as SVGEGT. This CDR3 spans 15 amino acids. Trimming took 5 bases from V and 0 from J; bases not matched to a gene: 6. The DNA for the CDR3 is TGTGCCAGCAGTCCCGGGACTAGTCTCTCCTACGAGCAGTACGTC. Protein product: CASSPGTSLSYEQYV.

CDR3 sequence: CASSQPGQMNTEAFF. The CDR3 DNA is TGTGCCAGCAGCCAGCCGGGACAGATGAACACTGAAGCTTTCTTT. V is TRBV7-9 and J is TRBJ1-1, with TRBD1 matching 7 bases. J was trimmed by 0 bases and V by 5 bases; bases with no gene match: 6. The germline V gene encodes CDR1 SEHNR and CDR2 FQNEAQ (reference sequence). The length of the CDR3 is 15 residues.

The rearrangement joins TRBV5-8 to TRBJ2-7; 8 bases agree with TRBD1. V was clipped by 5 bases and J by 7 bases; unmatched bases: 11. Per germline, CDR1 SGHTS and CDR2 YDEGEE. CDR3 size: 14 residues. CDR3: CASSRQGNTGEQYF. In DNA form, the CDR3 reads TGTGCCAGCAGTCGACAGGGGAATACGGGGGAGCAGTACTTC. The whole variable domain, remainder taken from reference TRBV5-8 and TRBJ2-7, is EAGVTQSPTHLIKTRGQQATLRCSPISGHTSVYWYQQALGLGLQFLLWYDEGEERNRGNFPPRFSGRQFPNYSSELNVNALELEDSALYLCASSRQGNTGEQYFGPGTRLTVT.

This chain links TRBV7-9 with TRBJ2-7; 10 nucleotides align to TRBD2. The V gene's germline CDR1 is SEHNR and CDR2 FQNEAQ (reference sequence). The CDR3 sequence is 17 residues long. V was pared by 2 bases and J by 1 base, with 8 bases of the junction left unmatched. The CDR3 region has the DNA TGTGCCAGCAGCTTAATAGCGGGGGGTCCCTCATCCTACGAGCAGTACGTC. Translated, it gives CASSLIAGGPSSYEQYV.

The chain recombines TRBV18 with TRBJ2-1, with 10 bases matching TRBD1. The CDR3 has 16 amino acids. With 2 bases clipped from V and 7 bases from J, the junction kept 8 bases outside the gene matches. Per the germline V gene, CDR1 is KGHSH and CDR2 is LQKENI. This CDR3 reads CASSPIGTGELNEQFF. CDR3 DNA: TGTGCCAGCTCACCAATCGGGACAGGGGAGCTGAATGAGCAGTTCTTC.

The chain has TRBV30 and TRBJ2-2; tentatively, D is TRBD1 (7 bases). With 5 bases removed from V and 2 bases from J, the gap between germline ends came to 15 bases. The V gene's germline CDR1 is GTSNPN and CDR2 SVGIG (reference sequence). The CDR3 contains 15 residues. CDR3 sequence reads: CAWDRRGLNTGELFF. CDR3 bases: TGTGCCTGGGATAGGAGGGGGCTTAACACCGGGGAGCTGTTTTTT.

This clone was detected a few times. The genes are TRBV7-8 and TRBJ1-2; D is unresolved. Germline V CDR1 and CDR2: SGHVS, FQNEAQ. Trimming removed 0 bases from V and 7 bases from J, with 12 bases in between. This CDR3 is 14 amino acids long. CDR3 nucleotide sequence: TGTGCCAGCAGCTTAGCGCGGGCAGCCATTGGCTACACCTTC. Translation: CASSLARAAIGYTF.

The rearrangement links TRBV6-5 to TRBJ1-2, with D perhaps matching TRBD1 (6 bases). The V end was cut by 6 bases, the J end by 11 bases, with 22 bases between. This CDR3 region has 14 residues. In germline, CDR1 is MNHEY, CDR2 SVGAGI. The CDR3 DNA reads TGTGCCAGCAGCCGGGACACCGCCCTTGTTGGGTACACCTTC. It translates to CASSRDTALVGYTF.

V gene TRBV13 combines with J gene TRBJ1-1; D not resolved. Germline lookup yields CDR1 PRHDT and CDR2 FYEKMQ (reference sequence). Trimming stripped 1 base from V and 0 bases from J, with 3 bases between. CDR3 size: 13 residues. CDR3 amino acids: CASSLVLNTEAFF. The CDR3 DNA reads as TGTGCCAGCAGCTTAGTATTGAACACTGAAGCTTTCTTT.